These T cell receptor beta chains were read from a single sample in a study of shared clonotypes between healthy human individuals. The method was immunoSEQ multiplex PCR; TCRdb's version includes in-frame clones alone and lacks a portion of them. Of 2 million to 2.5 million clones listed, about 92% are singletons. Input material: naive CD4+ T cells from PBMCs. All receptors come from a man aged 18-30 years in good health. Some clones in this sample may be carry-over from other donors' samples. The CDR3 runs from the conserved cysteine through the conserved F or W. Each record gives: clone size, CDR3 length, D gene, J gene, V gene, CDR3 DNA, CDR3 protein. D genes are given only for firm matches. Clone size is shown for a subset of rows, as once, few, many or a class of expanded clone.

size: -
length: 16
D: TRBD1
J: TRBJ1-5
V: TRBV6-6
DNA: TGTGCCAGCAGTTATGGGGACAGATCGGGCAATCAGCCCCAGCATTTT
CDR3: CASSYGDRSGNQPQHF

size: -
length: 14
D: -
J: TRBJ2-5
V: TRBV11-3
DNA: TGTGCCAGCAGCTTATTAGCGGATCAAGAGACCCAGTACTTC
CDR3: CASSLLADQETQYF

size: -
length: 15
D: TRBD1
J: TRBJ1-1
V: TRBV6-1
DNA: TGTGCCAGCAGCGCCTTTGGACAGGGGCTAACTGAAGCTTTCTTT
CDR3: CASSAFGQGLTEAFF

size: -
length: 15
D: -
J: TRBJ1-4
V: TRBV5-1
DNA: TGCGCCAGCAGCTTGCCGGGACATGCTAATGAAAAACTGTTTTTT
CDR3: CASSLPGHANEKLFF

size: -
length: 14
D: TRBD1
J: TRBJ1-5
V: TRBV28
DNA: TGTGCCAGCAGTCCGGGACAGGGAAATCAGCCCCAGCATTTT
CDR3: CASSPGQGNQPQHF

size: -
length: 16
D: -
J: TRBJ2-4
V: TRBV6-5
DNA: TGTGCCAGCAGTTACGACCGAAAACTAGCCAAAAACATTCAGTACTTC
CDR3: CASSYDRKLAKNIQYF

size: -
length: 15
D: -
J: TRBJ2-7
V: TRBV5-1
DNA: TGCGCCAGCAGACCCGTGTTAGCGGTCACCTACGAGCAGTACTTC
CDR3: CASRPVLAVTYEQYF

size: -
length: 17
D: TRBD2
J: TRBJ2-3
V: TRBV4-1
DNA: TGCGCCAGCAGCCGACAACTAGCGGGAGTTCTCACAGATACGCAGTATTTT
CDR3: CASSRQLAGVLTDTQYF

size: -
length: 16
D: -
J: TRBJ1-5
V: TRBV6-5
DNA: TGTGCCAGCAGTTACATTGGGGGCGCCGTCAATCAGCCCCAGCATTTT
CDR3: CASSYIGGAVNQPQHF

size: -
length: 16
D: -
J: TRBJ1-3
V: TRBV18
DNA: TGTGCCAGCTCACCAATTCAGTCTCTCTCTGGAAACACCATATATTTT
CDR3: CASSPIQSLSGNTIYF

size: -
length: 15
D: -
J: TRBJ2-5
V: TRBV9
DNA: TGTGCCAGCAGCGTAGAGGGGGGAGGAGGAGAGACCCAGTACTTC
CDR3: CASSVEGGGGETQYF

size: -
length: 14
D: TRBD1
J: TRBJ2-7
V: TRBV10-3
DNA: TGTGCCATCAGTGTGGGGACAGGGGTCTACGAGCAGTACTTC
CDR3: CAISVGTGVYEQYF

size: -
length: 15
D: -
J: TRBJ2-7
V: TRBV28
DNA: TGTGCCAGCAGTTTACCCCGCAGGGCATCCTACGAGCAATACTTC
CDR3: CASSLPRRASYEQYF

size: -
length: 14
D: TRBD1
J: TRBJ2-1
V: TRBV11-2
DNA: TGTGCCAGCAGCCTCCGGGACAGAACAAATGAGCAGTTCTTC
CDR3: CASSLRDRTNEQFF

size: once
length: 16
D: TRBD1
J: TRBJ2-5
V: TRBV5-4
DNA: TGTGCCAGCAGCTTTACGACAGGGGGGTTACGAGAGACCCAGTACTTC
CDR3: CASSFTTGGLRETQYF

size: -
length: 14
D: -
J: TRBJ1-2
V: TRBV10-3
DNA: TGTGCCATCAGTGAGATGTCAGCTAACTATGGCTACACCTTC
CDR3: CAISEMSANYGYTF

size: -
length: 15
D: -
J: TRBJ2-1
V: TRBV7-3
DNA: TGTGCCAGCAGCTTACGAGCGGACGCCTACAATGAGCAGTTCTTC
CDR3: CASSLRADAYNEQFF

size: -
length: 15
D: -
J: TRBJ1-1
V: TRBV5-1
DNA: TGCGCCAGCAGCTTCCCCCAACAGGGTAACACTGAAGCTTTCTTT
CDR3: CASSFPQQGNTEAFF

size: once
length: 18
D: TRBD1
J: TRBJ1-1
V: TRBV4-2
DNA: TGTGCCAGCAGCCAAAAACAGGGGGCCCTACCAATGAACACTGAAGCTTTCTTT
CDR3: CASSQKQGALPMNTEAFF

size: -
length: 13
D: TRBD1
J: TRBJ1-5
V: TRBV6-5
DNA: TGTGCCAGCAGTGACAGGGGAAGACAGCCCCAGCATTTT
CDR3: CASSDRGRQPQHF

size: -
length: 14
D: -
J: TRBJ1-3
V: TRBV5-5
DNA: TGTGCCAGCAGACTACCAGGGACTGGAAACACCATATATTTT
CDR3: CASRLPGTGNTIYF

size: -
length: 16
D: TRBD2
J: TRBJ2-3
V: TRBV28
DNA: TGTGCCAGCAGTGGCGGGGGGAGGGCTGGAACAGATACGCAGTATTTT
CDR3: CASSGGGRAGTDTQYF

size: -
length: 12
D: -
J: TRBJ2-2
V: TRBV7-3
DNA: TGTGCCAGCAGCGGAGCCCCCGGGGAGCTGTTTTTT
CDR3: CASSGAPGELFF

size: -
length: 14
D: -
J: TRBJ2-1
V: TRBV11-2
DNA: TGTGCCAGCAGCTTAGGGAGGGCCTTGGATGAGCAGTTCTTC
CDR3: CASSLGRALDEQFF

size: -
length: 14
D: -
J: TRBJ2-1
V: TRBV29-1
DNA: TGCAGCGTTGAAGGAAGGCAAACCTACAATGAGCAGTTCTTC
CDR3: CSVEGRQTYNEQFF

size: -
length: 14
D: -
J: TRBJ1-1
V: TRBV5-1
DNA: TGCGCCAGCAGCTTGATCTACGCGGAGGCTGAAGCTTTCTTT
CDR3: CASSLIYAEAEAFF

size: -
length: 15
D: -
J: TRBJ1-2
V: TRBV19
DNA: TGTGCCAGTGGCCTCTTCAGAACTTCGTCGTGGGGCTACACCTTC
CDR3: CASGLFRTSSWGYTF

size: -
length: 16
D: -
J: TRBJ2-4
V: TRBV4-2
DNA: TGTGCCAGCAGCCAAGATTTAAGCCAGGCTGGGGACATTCAGTACTTC
CDR3: CASSQDLSQAGDIQYF